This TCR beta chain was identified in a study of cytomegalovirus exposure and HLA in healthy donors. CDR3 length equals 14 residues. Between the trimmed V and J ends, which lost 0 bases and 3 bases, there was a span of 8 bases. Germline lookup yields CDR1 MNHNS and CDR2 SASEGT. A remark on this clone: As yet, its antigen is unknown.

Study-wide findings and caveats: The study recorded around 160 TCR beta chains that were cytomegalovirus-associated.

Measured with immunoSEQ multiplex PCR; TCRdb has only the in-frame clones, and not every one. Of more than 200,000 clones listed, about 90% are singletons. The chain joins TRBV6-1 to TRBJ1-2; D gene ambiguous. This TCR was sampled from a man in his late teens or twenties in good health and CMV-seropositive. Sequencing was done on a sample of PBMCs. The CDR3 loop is CASSEAGAYYGYTF. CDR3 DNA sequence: TGTGCCAGCAGTGAAGCTGGCGCCTACTATGGCTACACCTTC.